This TCR beta chain was recovered during a study of CD8+ T cells in alopecia areata. About the study: Tofacitinib continued for 6 to 18 months and was then withheld for 6 months.

Remarks on this clone: Its specificity is unknown.

The CDR3 extends over 15 amino acids. With 1 base removed from V and 6 bases from J, the gap between germline ends came to 10 bases. From germline, CDR1 is MGHDK and CDR2 SYGVNS. Noted treatment: oral pan-JAK inhibitor, 5-10 mg twice daily. TCR sequencing used cDNA made by reverse transcription of extracted RNA. The method was immunoSEQ multiplex PCR; TCRdb's version includes in-frame clones alone and lacks a portion of them. The top ten clones hold roughly a tenth of a sample with some 180,000 clones, approximately 55% of them seen once. Study-wide results and limits: Scalp clonality decreased significantly with tofacitinib, and so did expanded CD8+ clones among the top 100.

This TCR derives from a human donor with alopecia areata. The sample here was CD8+ T cells sorted from blood, taken at week 24, from a patient treated with tofacitinib. The chain employs TRBV25-1 and TRBJ1-6, with D possibly TRBD1 on 6 matching bases. The CDR3 loop reads CASSELGDINSPLHF. Here the CDR3 DNA reads TGTGCCAGCAGTGAATTGGGGGACATTAATTCACCCCTCCACTTT.